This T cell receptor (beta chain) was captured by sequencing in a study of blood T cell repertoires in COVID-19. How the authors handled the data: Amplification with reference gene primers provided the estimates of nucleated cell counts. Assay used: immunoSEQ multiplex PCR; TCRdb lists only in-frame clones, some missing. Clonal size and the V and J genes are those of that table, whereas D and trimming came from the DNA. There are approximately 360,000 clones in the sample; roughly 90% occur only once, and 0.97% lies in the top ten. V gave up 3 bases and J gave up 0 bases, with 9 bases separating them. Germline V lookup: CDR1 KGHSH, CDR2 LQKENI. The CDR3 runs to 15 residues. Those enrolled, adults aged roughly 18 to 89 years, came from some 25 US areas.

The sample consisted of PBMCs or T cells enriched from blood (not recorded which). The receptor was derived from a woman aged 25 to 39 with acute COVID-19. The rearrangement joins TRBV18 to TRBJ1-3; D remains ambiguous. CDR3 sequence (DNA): TGTGCCAGCTCACCCCAGGTTCCCTCTGGAAACACCATATATTTT. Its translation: CASSPQVPSGNTIYF.